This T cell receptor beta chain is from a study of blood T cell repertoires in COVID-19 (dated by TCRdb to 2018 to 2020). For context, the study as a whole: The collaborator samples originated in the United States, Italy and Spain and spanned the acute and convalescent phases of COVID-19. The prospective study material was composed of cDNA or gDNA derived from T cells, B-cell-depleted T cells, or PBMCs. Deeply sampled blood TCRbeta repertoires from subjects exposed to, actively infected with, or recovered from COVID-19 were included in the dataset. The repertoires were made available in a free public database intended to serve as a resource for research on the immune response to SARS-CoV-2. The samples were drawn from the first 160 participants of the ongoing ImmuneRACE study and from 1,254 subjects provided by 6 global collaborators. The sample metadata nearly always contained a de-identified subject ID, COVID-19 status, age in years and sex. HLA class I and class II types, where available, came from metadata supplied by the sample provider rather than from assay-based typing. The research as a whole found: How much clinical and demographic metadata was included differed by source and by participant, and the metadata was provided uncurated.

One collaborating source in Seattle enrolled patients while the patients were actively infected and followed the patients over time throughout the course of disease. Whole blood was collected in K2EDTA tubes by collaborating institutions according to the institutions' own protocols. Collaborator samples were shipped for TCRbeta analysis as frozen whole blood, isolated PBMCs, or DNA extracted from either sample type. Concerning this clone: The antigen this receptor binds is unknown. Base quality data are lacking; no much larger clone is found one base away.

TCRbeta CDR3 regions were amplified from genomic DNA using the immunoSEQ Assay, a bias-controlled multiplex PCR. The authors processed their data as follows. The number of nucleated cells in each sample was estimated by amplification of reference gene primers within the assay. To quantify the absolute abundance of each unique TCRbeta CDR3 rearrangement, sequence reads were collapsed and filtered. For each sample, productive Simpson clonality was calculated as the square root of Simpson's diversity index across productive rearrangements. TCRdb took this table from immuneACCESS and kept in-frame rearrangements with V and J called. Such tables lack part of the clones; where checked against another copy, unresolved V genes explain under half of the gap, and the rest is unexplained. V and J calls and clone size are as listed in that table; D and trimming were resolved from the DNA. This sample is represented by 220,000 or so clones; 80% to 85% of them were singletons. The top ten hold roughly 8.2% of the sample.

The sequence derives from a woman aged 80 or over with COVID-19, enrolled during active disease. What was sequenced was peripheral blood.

The CDR3 protein: CASSVQVSYNSPLHF. The nucleotides are TGTGCCAGCAGTGTACAGGTCTCCTATAATTCACCCCTCCACTTT. The rearranged segments are TRBV27 and TRBJ1-6; tentative D gene TRBD1, with 5 bases matching. Looking up the germline V gene (reference sequence) yields CDR1 MNHEY and CDR2 SMNVEV. CDR3 length: 15 amino acids, cysteine to phenylalanine. This entry keeps only the CDR3 DNA: 45 bases, framed from base 1. Deletion took 5 bases off V and 0 bases off J, with a span of 8 bases between the germline ends.